The source of this TCR beta chain is a study of technical replicates of blood from a handful of donors. This clone was counted once. The CDR3 has 14 residues. Germline CDR1 SQVTM, CDR2 ANQGSEA. J lost 7 bases, V lost 6 bases, and 10 bases had no gene match. Assay: immunoSEQ multiplex PCR; the TCRdb copy retains only in-frame clones and omits some. The data contain 75,000 to 100,000 clones, 85% to 95% of them seen just once; the ten biggest clones take up approximately 0.24%. This TCR was recovered from a human donor in good health. The chain couples TRBV29-1 to TRBJ2-4; the match to TRBD1 covers 9 bases. The specimen sequenced was T cells isolated from PBMCs. The CDR3 sequence: CSVRRSDRGNIQYF. The CDR3 nucleotides are TGCAGCGTGCGACGGAGTGACAGGGGGAACATTCAGTACTTC.